This T cell receptor (beta chain) was sequenced for a study of blood T cell repertoires in COVID-19. Sequenced by immunoSEQ multiplex PCR; TCRdb stores in-frame clones only, minus some. The repertoire has about 68,000 clones, roughly 90% of them found once; the top ten carry approximately 8.4%. Germline CDR1 reads KGHSH; CDR2 reads LQKENI. This CDR3 has 13 residues. The junction had 0 bases not matched to a gene; V was cut back by 3 bases and J by 3 bases. This receptor was identified in a young man with acute or convalescent COVID-19. The sequencing sample was made of peripheral blood. The J gene is TRBJ2-5, the V gene TRBV18; the match to TRBD1 covers 8 bases. DNA of the CDR3: TGTGCCAGCTCACCGGGACAGGAAGAGACCCAGTACTTC. This sequence encodes CASSPGQEETQYF.